The source of this T cell receptor (beta chain) is a study of blood T cell repertoires in COVID-19. Study-level information: Spain, Italy and the United States supplied samples that represented acute and convalescent COVID-19. The analysed material was cDNA or gDNA that came from T cells, B-cell-depleted T cells, or PBMCs.

The CDR3 is made up of 16 amino acids. Trimming took 5 bases from V and 5 from J, leaving 21 bases between them. CDR1 is SGHAT and CDR2 is FQNNGV in the germline V gene. In the authors' methods: Cell counts per sample came from amplifying reference gene primers. Clones were sequenced by immunoSEQ multiplex PCR, and TCRdb holds only the in-frame ones, with some missing. The V and J calls and clone size are taken from that table; D and trimming were inferred from the DNA. The data contain about 260,000 clones, about 89% of them singletons. Material: peripheral blood. This sequence was found in a middle-aged man with active or convalescent COVID-19. The V call is TRBV11-2, the J call TRBJ2-5; tentatively, D is TRBD1 or TRBD2 (5 bases each). The CDR3 nucleotides are TGTGCCAGCAGCCTAGGGGCGGCGGGTTCGGGGGAGACCCAGTACTTC. It is translated as CASSLGAAGSGETQYF.